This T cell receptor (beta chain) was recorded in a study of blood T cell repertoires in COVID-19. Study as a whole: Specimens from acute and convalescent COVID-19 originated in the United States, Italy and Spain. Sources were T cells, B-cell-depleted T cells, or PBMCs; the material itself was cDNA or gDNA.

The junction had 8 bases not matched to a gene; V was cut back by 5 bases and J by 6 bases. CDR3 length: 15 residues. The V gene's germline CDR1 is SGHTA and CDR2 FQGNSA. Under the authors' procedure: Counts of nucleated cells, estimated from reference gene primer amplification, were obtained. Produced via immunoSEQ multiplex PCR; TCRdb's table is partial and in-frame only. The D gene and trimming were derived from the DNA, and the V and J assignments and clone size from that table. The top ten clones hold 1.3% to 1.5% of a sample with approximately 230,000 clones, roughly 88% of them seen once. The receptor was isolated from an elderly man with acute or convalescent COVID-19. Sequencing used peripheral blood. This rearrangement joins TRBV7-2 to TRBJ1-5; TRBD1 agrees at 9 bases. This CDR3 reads CASSLTGGEGQPQHF. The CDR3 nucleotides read TGTGCCAGCAGCCTTACAGGGGGCGAGGGTCAGCCCCAGCATTTT.